This T cell receptor beta chain was captured by sequencing in a study of T-cell reconstitution after alpha-beta-depleted transplantation in children. Study results and limitations: About two months after transplant, alpha-beta T cells reportedly came from several hundred expanded graft clones. There were some patients whose high TCRbeta diversity at day 60 came from surviving recipient T cells and thymic progenitors. It was newly produced T cells that mostly accounted for T-cell counts and diversity one year after transplant.

Preparation of the TCRbeta library involved a method that used unique molecular identifiers. TCRdb ran MiXCR on the PCR reads and lists one entry per CDR3 protein. The table records about 250,000 distinct CDR3 sequences, under 30% of them present only once. With regard to this clonotype: Its antigen remains unknown.

There are 14 residues in the CDR3. Per germline, CDR1 SGHTA and CDR2 FQGNSA. V was cut by 1 base and J by 1 base, with 7 bases left in between. The chain joins TRBV7-2 to TRBJ1-1; D gene uncertain. This receptor was obtained from a female patient aged 2-9 years who had a stem cell transplant for congenital amegakaryocytic thrombocytopenia, so the T cells may come from the graft donor. The sequenced sample was PBMCs, mostly from graft donor cells, obtained 360 days after TCRalphabeta/CD19-depleted stem cell transplant. The CDR3 sequence: CASSLVLKNTEAFF. DNA of the CDR3: TGTGCCAGCAGCTTAGTCCTCAAGAACACTGAAGCTTTCTTT.